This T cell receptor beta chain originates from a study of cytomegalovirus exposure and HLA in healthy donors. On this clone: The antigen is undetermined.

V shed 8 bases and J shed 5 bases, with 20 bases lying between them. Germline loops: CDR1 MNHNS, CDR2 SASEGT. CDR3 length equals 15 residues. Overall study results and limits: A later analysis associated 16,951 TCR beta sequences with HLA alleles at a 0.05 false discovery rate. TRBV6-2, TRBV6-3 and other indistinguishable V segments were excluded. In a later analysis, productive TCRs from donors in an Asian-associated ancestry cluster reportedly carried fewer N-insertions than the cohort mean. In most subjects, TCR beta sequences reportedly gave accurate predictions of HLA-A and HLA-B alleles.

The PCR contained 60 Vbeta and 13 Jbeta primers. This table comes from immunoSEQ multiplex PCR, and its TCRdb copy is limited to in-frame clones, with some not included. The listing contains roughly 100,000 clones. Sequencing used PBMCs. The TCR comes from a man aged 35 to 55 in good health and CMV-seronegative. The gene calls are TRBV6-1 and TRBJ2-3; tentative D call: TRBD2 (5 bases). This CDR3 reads CASLLRAPGRDTQYF. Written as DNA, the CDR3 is TGTGCCAGCCTCCTTCGGGCCCCGGGGAGAGATACGCAGTATTTT.